A selection of T cell receptor beta chains follows, all from one sample in a study of blood T cell repertoires in COVID-19. Profiled with immunoSEQ multiplex PCR; TCRdb holds only in-frame clones, not every one. Here the sample spans around 300,000 clones, approximately 88% being singletons. Sequencing was carried out using PBMCs or T cells enriched from blood (not recorded which). The receptors originated from a woman in her forties who had recovered from COVID-19. Both conserved end residues are part of each CDR3. The order of the fields is J gene, V gene, CDR3 protein.

J gene: TRBJ2-7
V gene: TRBV5-8
CDR3 protein: CASSLEGRDTYEQYF

J gene: TRBJ2-7
V gene: TRBV5-4
CDR3 protein: CASSPSGGASYEQYF

J gene: TRBJ2-3
V gene: TRBV7-8
CDR3 protein: CASSLEDRGQSTDTQYF

J gene: TRBJ2-7
V gene: TRBV27
CDR3 protein: CASSPAGVYEQYF

J gene: TRBJ1-2
V gene: TRBV7-9
CDR3 protein: CASTTAGSYGYTF

J gene: TRBJ2-1
V gene: TRBV4-1
CDR3 protein: CASSQVLAGINYNEQFF

J gene: TRBJ1-2
V gene: TRBV9
CDR3 protein: CASSGGQGAANTF

J gene: TRBJ2-1
V gene: TRBV7-2
CDR3 protein: CASSPRGPGIPWNEQFF

J gene: TRBJ1-1
V gene: TRBV2
CDR3 protein: CASKIGSTEAFF

J gene: TRBJ1-2
V gene: TRBV18
CDR3 protein: CASSPQGQGIDGYTF

J gene: TRBJ2-1
V gene: TRBV18
CDR3 protein: CASSPRLGQGFYNEQFF

J gene: TRBJ1-4
V gene: TRBV6-1
CDR3 protein: CASSDTGVRGEKLFF

J gene: TRBJ1-2
V gene: TRBV7-8
CDR3 protein: CASSLSGGGYTF

J gene: TRBJ1-2
V gene: TRBV28
CDR3 protein: CASSPRRLAGPPYGYTF

J gene: TRBJ2-1
V gene: TRBV2
CDR3 protein: CASSDRGREQFF

J gene: TRBJ2-5
V gene: TRBV5-1
CDR3 protein: CASSLSSGGIQETQYF

J gene: TRBJ1-3
V gene: TRBV4-1
CDR3 protein: CASSQASGISGNTIYF

J gene: TRBJ1-5
V gene: TRBV10-3
CDR3 protein: CAISDRQGLNQPQHF

J gene: TRBJ2-7
V gene: TRBV5-4
CDR3 protein: CASSFKAGGPSSYEQYF

J gene: TRBJ2-1
V gene: TRBV11-1
CDR3 protein: CASSRRLYNEQFF

J gene: TRBJ2-7
V gene: TRBV5-4
CDR3 protein: CASSLAGTYEQYF

J gene: TRBJ1-2
V gene: TRBV29-1
CDR3 protein: CSVVLMGQIYGYTF

J gene: TRBJ2-2
V gene: TRBV19
CDR3 protein: CASSIVAGVVGELFF

J gene: TRBJ1-2
V gene: TRBV19
CDR3 protein: CASSFVFRQNYGYTF

J gene: TRBJ1-3
V gene: TRBV7-9
CDR3 protein: CASSLWGGSSRGNTIYF

J gene: TRBJ1-6
V gene: TRBV7-8
CDR3 protein: CASNEGAHSPLHF

J gene: TRBJ1-5
V gene: TRBV30
CDR3 protein: CAWSRGGGQPQHF

J gene: TRBJ1-2
V gene: TRBV30
CDR3 protein: CAWSRGGTIYGYTF

J gene: TRBJ2-7
V gene: TRBV30
CDR3 protein: CAWRRAGAYYEQYF

J gene: TRBJ2-1
V gene: TRBV6-5
CDR3 protein: CASSYAPSGLQFF

J gene: TRBJ2-2
V gene: TRBV5-1
CDR3 protein: CASSATENTGELFF

J gene: TRBJ1-4
V gene: TRBV2
CDR3 protein: CASSRQGLSEKLFF